The clone carrying this T cell receptor beta chain was detected only a few times. Its antigen remains unknown. The record originates from a study of shared clonotypes between healthy human individuals. Points from the study as a whole: On the whole, naive subsets had larger estimated richness than memory subsets had. Clonotype sharing among donors likely depends on sequencing depth.

Per the original data handling: ImmunoSEQ sequences covered only the junction and lacked quality scores; filtering therefore differed. Method: immunoSEQ multiplex PCR; TCRdb's copy keeps in-frame clones and lacks some. Clone size and V and J calls were adopted from that table, with D and trimming inferred from the DNA. The repertoire holds hundreds of thousands of clones, around 72% seen once, with over 1.5% in the top ten. The J segment lost 9 bases and the V segment lost 2 bases, leaving 11 bases of the junction unmatched. This CDR3 has 15 amino acids. From germline, CDR1 is SGHRS and CDR2 YFSETQ. Sequencing used memory CD4+ T cells sorted from blood. The subset was: CD45RA-negative fraction. This sequence joins TRBV5-1 and TRBJ1-5; 7 bases are shared with TRBD1. The source of this sequence is a woman in her 30s in good health. The CDR3 region has the DNA TGCGCCAGCAGCTTTGACAGGGCTAATTTTCGGCCCCAGCATTTT. Amino acid sequence: CASSFDRANFRPQHF.